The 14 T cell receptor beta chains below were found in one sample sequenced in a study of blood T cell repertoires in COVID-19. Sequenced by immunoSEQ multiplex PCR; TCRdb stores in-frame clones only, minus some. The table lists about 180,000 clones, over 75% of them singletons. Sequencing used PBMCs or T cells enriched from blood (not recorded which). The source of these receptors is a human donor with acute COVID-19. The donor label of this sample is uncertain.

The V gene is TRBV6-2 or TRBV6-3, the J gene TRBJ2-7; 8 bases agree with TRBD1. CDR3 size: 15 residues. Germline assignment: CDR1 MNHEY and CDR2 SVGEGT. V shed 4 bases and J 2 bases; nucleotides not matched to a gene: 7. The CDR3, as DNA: TGTGCCAGCAGTTTAGGGACAGGAGCCCCCTACGAGCAGTACTTC. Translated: CASSLGTGAPYEQYF.

CDR3 region: CASSQGGRGHYEQYF. The CDR3 DNA follows: TGCGCCAGCAGCCAAGGAGGGCGGGGCCACTACGAGCAGTACTTC. The genes are TRBV4-1 and TRBJ2-7; tentatively, D is TRBD2 (6 bases). In germline, CDR1 is MGHRA, CDR2 YSYEKL. V lost 1 base to trimming and J lost 3 bases, with 13 bases between them. This CDR3 has 15 amino acids.

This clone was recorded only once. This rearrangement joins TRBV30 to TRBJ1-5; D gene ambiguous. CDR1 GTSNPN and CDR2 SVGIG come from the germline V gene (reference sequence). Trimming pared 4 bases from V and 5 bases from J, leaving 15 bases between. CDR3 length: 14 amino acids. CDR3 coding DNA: TGTGCCTGGAATATGGCCGCTCGGGATCAGCCCCAGCATTTT. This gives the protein CAWNMAARDQPQHF.

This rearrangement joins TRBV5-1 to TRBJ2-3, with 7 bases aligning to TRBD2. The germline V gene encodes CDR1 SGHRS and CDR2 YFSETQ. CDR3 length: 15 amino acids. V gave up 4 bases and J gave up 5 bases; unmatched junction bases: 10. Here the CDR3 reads CASSTSGGMKDTQYF. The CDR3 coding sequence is TGCGCCAGCAGCACATCCGGGGGGATGAAAGATACGCAGTATTTT.

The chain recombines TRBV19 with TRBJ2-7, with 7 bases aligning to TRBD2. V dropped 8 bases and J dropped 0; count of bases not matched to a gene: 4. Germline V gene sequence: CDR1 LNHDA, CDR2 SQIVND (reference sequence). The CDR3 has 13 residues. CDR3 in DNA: TGTGCCAGTGCACTAGCGAGCTCCTACGAGCAGTACTTC. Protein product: CASALASSYEQYF. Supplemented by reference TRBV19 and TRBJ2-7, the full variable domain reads DGGITQSPKYLFRKEGQNVTLSCEQNLNHDAMYWYRQDPGQGLRLIYYSQIVNDFQKGDIAEGYSVSREKKESFPLTVTSAQKNPTAFYLCASALASSYEQYFGPGTRLTVT.

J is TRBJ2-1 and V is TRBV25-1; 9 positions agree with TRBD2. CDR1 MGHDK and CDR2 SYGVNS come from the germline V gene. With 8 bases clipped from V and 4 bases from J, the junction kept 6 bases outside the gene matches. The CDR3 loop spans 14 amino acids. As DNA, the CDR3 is TGTGCCAGCCAGCTTAGCGGGGGATACAATGAGCAGTTCTTC. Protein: CASQLSGGYNEQFF.

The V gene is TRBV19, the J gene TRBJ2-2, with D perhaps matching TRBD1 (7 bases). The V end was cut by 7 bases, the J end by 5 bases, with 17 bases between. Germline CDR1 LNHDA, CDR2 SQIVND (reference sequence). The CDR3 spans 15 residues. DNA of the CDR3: TGTGCCAGTAATCGGGGGACAGAGCCTACCGGGGAGCTGTTTTTT. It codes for CASNRGTEPTGELFF.

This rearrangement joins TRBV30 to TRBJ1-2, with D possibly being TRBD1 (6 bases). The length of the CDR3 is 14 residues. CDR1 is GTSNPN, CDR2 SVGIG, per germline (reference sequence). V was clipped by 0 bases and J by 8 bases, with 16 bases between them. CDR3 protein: CAWSVWARGKGYTF. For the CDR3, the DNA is TGTGCCTGGAGTGTATGGGCCAGGGGTAAAGGCTACACCTTC.

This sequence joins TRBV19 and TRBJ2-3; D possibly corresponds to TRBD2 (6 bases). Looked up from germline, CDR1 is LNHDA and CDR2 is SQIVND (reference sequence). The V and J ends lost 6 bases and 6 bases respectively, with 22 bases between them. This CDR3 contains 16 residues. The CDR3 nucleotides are TGTGCCAGTAGCCCCCCGCGGGGCGCTACCCGGGATACGCAGTATTTT. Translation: CASSPPRGATRDTQYF.

CDR3 DNA: TGCGCCAGCAGCTTGGGACAGGGGGCGCAAGAGACCCAGTACTTC. This gives the protein CASSLGQGAQETQYF. This chain uses TRBV5-1 with TRBJ2-5; 10 bases are a match to TRBD1. Losses at the gene ends were 0 bases for V and 2 bases for J; bases not matched to a gene: 1. The V gene's germline CDR1 is SGHRS and CDR2 YFSETQ. The CDR3 sequence is 15 residues long.

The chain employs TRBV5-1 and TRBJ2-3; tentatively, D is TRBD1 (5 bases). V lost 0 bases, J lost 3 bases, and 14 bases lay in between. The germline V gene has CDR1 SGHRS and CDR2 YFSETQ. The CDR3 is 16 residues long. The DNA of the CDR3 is TGCGCCAGCAGCTTGGTTGTGGCCAGGGTGACAGATACGCAGTATTTT. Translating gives CASSLVVARVTDTQYF.

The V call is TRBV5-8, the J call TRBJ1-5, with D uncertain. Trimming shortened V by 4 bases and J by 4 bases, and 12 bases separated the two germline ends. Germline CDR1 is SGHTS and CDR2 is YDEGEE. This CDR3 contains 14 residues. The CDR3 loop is CASSVEAANQPQHF. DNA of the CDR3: TGTGCCAGCAGCGTGGAGGCGGCAAATCAGCCCCAGCATTTT.

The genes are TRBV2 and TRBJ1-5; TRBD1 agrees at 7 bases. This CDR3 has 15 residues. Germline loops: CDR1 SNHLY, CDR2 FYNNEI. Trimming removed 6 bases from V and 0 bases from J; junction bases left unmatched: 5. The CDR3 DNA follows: TGTGCCAGCAGCCGGGACAGTAATAGCAATCAGCCCCAGCATTTT. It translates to CASSRDSNSNQPQHF.

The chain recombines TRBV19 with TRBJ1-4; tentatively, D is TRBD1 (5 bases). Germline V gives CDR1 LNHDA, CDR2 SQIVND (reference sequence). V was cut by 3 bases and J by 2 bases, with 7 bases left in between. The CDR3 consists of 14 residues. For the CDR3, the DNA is TGTGCCAGTAGTATTCGGGGGACTAATGAAAAACTGTTTTTT. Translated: CASSIRGTNEKLFF. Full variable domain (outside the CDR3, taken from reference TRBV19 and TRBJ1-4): DGGITQSPKYLFRKEGQNVTLSCEQNLNHDAMYWYRQDPGQGLRLIYYSQIVNDFQKGDIAEGYSVSREKKESFPLTVTSAQKNPTAFYLCASSIRGTNEKLFFGSGTQLSVL.